Shown below are 28 T cell receptor beta chains from a single sample sequenced in a study of molecular identifiers for immune sequencing clone quantification. TCRdb called the PCR reads again in MiXCR, with one record for every CDR3 protein. The data hold fewer than 75,000 distinct CDR3 sequences, with 15% to 20% observed a single time. The material sequenced was naive CD8+ T cells from blood, with Jurkat cell RNA spiked in. Subset of the sample: FACS-sorted CD8+CD4-CCR7+CD45RA+ naive T cells. The receptor set was obtained from a human donor in good health. Some libraries in this study had Jurkat cell RNA spiked in.

Points on this clonotype: Since a much larger clone is just one base distant, this may be a read error. The chain has TRBV15 and TRBJ2-7; a weak D match, TRBD2 (6 bases). Germline V gene lookup returns CDR1 LNHNV and CDR2 YYDKDF (reference sequence). V was cut by 4 bases and J by 6 bases, with 10 bases left in between. CDR3 length equals 12 residues. The chain's CDR3 is CATSTLGLEQYF. In DNA form, the CDR3 reads TGTGCCACCAGCACCCTGGGACTCGAGCAGTACTTC.

This clonotype was recorded at least ten times. The chain couples TRBV7-9 to TRBJ2-3; D gene ambiguous. V was trimmed by 1 base and J by 2 bases, leaving 4 bases between them. CDR1 is SEHNR and CDR2 is FQNEAQ in the germline V gene (reference sequence). The CDR3 spans 13 residues. CDR3 amino acids: CASSLVVTDTQYF. The CDR3 DNA is TGTGCCAGCAGCTTAGTAGTCACAGATACGCAGTATTTT.

The chain joins TRBV25-1 to TRBJ2-1, with D maybe TRBD2 (6 bases). The V end was cut by 8 bases, the J end by 2 bases, with 16 bases between. CDR1 and CDR2 from the germline V gene are MGHDK and SYGVNS. This CDR3 region has 15 residues. CDR3 sequence (DNA): TGTGCCAGCTTAGGACTATCGGGTACCTACAATGAGCAGTTCTTC. This encodes CASLGLSGTYNEQFF.

J is TRBJ2-1 and V is TRBV12-5; 7 nucleotides agree with TRBD2. The junction had 10 bases not matched to a gene; V was cut back by 0 bases and J by 5 bases. This CDR3 has 17 amino acids. From germline, CDR1 is LGHNT and CDR2 FRNRAP. The CDR3 sequence is CASGLVLTGLIHNEQFF. DNA for the CDR3: TGTGCTAGTGGTTTGGTACTAACGGGACTAATACACAATGAGCAGTTCTTC.

On this clonotype itself: Being one base from a much bigger clone, this may be a read error. The CDR3 loop is CASSLQGFGNMQYF. The CDR3 bases are TGTGCCAGCAGTTTGCAGGGATTTGGAAACATGCAGTACTTC. The genes are TRBV12-3 or TRBV12-4 and TRBJ2-4; D might be TRBD1 (5 bases). This CDR3 comprises 14 residues.

This clonotype showed up many times. The chain recombines TRBV13 with TRBJ2-7, with D maybe TRBD1 (5 bases). This CDR3 is built from 12 residues. V was pared by 1 base and J by 5 bases, with 6 bases between. Germline-derived CDR1 and CDR2 are PRHDT and FYEKMQ (reference sequence). CDR3 DNA sequence: TGTGCCAGCAGCTTAGAAGGGGACGAGCAGTACTTC. Translating gives CASSLEGDEQYF.

Regarding this clonotype: At one end the junction does not follow the germline gene, possibly because of a read error. The chain has TRBV20-1 and TRBJ2-1, with D possibly being TRBD2 (6 bases). Germline lookup yields CDR1 DFQATT and CDR2 SNEGSKA (reference sequence). The CDR3 length is 14 residues. As DNA, the CDR3 is TGCAGTGCTAGACTCGGGGGAGGCTCTAATGGGCAGTTCTTC. Translating gives CSARLGGGSNGQFF.

This clonotype was picked up many times. V usage is TRBV10-2 and J usage is TRBJ2-7; D is unclear. The V gene lost 5 bases and the J gene lost 5 bases, with 16 bases spanning the gap. CDR3 length equals 14 residues. From germline, CDR1 is WSHSY and CDR2 SAAADI. The DNA for the CDR3 is TGCGCCAGCAGTTCCCCCGGCCACTCGGACGAGCAGTACTTC. It encodes CASSSPGHSDEQYF.

The chain couples TRBV7-3 to TRBJ2-5; the match to TRBD2 covers 8 bases. Losses at the gene ends were 5 bases for V and 3 bases for J; bases not matched to a gene: 5. This CDR3 region has 14 residues. In germline, CDR1 is SGHTA, CDR2 FQGTGA. The CDR3 DNA reads as TGTGCCAGCAGCCCTAGCGGGCGAAAAGAGACCCAGTACTTC. This gives the protein CASSPSGRKETQYF.

This clonotype was picked up many times. The chain uses TRBV4-2 and TRBJ1-3; D might be TRBD1 (5 bases). This CDR3 region has 15 residues. Trimming stripped 0 bases from V and 3 bases from J, with 9 bases between. From germline, CDR1 is LGHNA and CDR2 YNFKEQ. Written as DNA, the CDR3 is TGTGCCAGCAGCCAAGACCGGGACTTTGGAAACACCATATATTTT. This translates into CASSQDRDFGNTIYF.

A word on this clonotype: One end of the junction varies from germline; a read error may be responsible. This chain joins TRBV6-6 and TRBJ1-1; D possibly corresponds to TRBD1 (6 bases). Germline V gives CDR1 MNHNY, CDR2 SVGAGI (reference sequence). CDR3 length equals 16 residues. This CDR3 reads CASTTPNLGAGTEAFF. CDR3 coding DNA: TGTGCCAGCACCACCCCGAATCTGGGGGCTGGCACTGAAGCTTTCTTC.

V and J are TRBV7-6 and TRBJ2-1; D is unclear. The CDR3 is 16 amino acids. Germline V gene lookup returns CDR1 SGHVS and CDR2 FNYEAQ. The germline V and J ends were trimmed by 1 base and 2 bases, with 12 bases remaining between them. The CDR3 loop is CASSLVVGNPYNEQFF. CDR3 coding DNA: TGTGCCAGCAGCTTAGTTGTGGGGAATCCCTACAATGAGCAGTTCTTC. Looking up the rest from reference TRBV7-6 and TRBJ2-1 gives the full variable domain: GAGVSQSPRYKVTKRGQDVALRCDPISGHVSLYWYRQALGQGPEFLTYFNYEAQQDKSGLPNDRFSAERPEGSISTLTIQRTEQRDSAMYRCASSLVVGNPYNEQFFGPGTRLTVL.

V gene TRBV6-5 combines with J gene TRBJ2-7; TRBD1 agrees at 10 bases. V shed 2 bases, J shed 2 bases, and the junction held 3 bases outside the gene matches. The CDR3 contains 15 residues. The germline V gene has CDR1 MNHEY and CDR2 SVGAGI. CDR3 nucleotides: TGTGCCAGCAGTTACGGACAGGGGGGTACCTACGAGCAGTACTTC. It specifies CASSYGQGGTYEQYF.

Comments on this clonotype: A much bigger clone sits one base away, suggesting this may be a read error. This rearrangement joins TRBV9 to TRBJ2-1; 8 bases map to TRBD2. This CDR3 comprises 12 residues. The trim removed 5 bases at V and 12 bases at J, leaving 7 bases unmatched. The V gene's germline CDR1 is SGDLS and CDR2 YYNGEE. The CDR3 nucleotides read TGTGCCAGCAGTTATGACAGCGGGGGGCAGTTCTTC. This gives the protein CASSYDSGGQFF. The variable domain in full, completed from reference TRBV9 and TRBJ2-1, reads DSGVTQTPKHLITATGQRVTLRCSPRSGDLSVYWYQQSLDQGLQFLIQYYNGEERAKGNILERFSAQQFPDLHSELNLSSLELGDSALYFCASSYDSGGQFFGPGTRLTVL.

The CDR3 protein is CASSYFLGGENTGELFF. The CDR3 DNA follows: TGTGCCAGCAGTTACTTTTTAGGGGGCGAGAACACCGGGGAGCTGTTTTTT. The gene calls are TRBV6-5 and TRBJ2-2, with 7 bases fitting TRBD1. The germline CDR1 and CDR2 sequences are MNHEY and SVGAGI. After removal of 1 base from V and 1 base from J, the junction contained 6 bases not matched to a gene. This CDR3 region has 17 residues.

In its sample, this clonotype was seen a few times. The V call is TRBV5-1, the J call TRBJ1-1, with a tentative D call TRBD1 (6 bases). CDR1 is SGHRS and CDR2 is YFSETQ in the germline V gene. CDR3 size: 15 residues. Trimming removed 4 bases at V and 7 bases at J, with 20 bases between. This CDR3 is CASSASAGEKVEAFF. CDR3 nucleotide sequence: TGCGCCAGCAGCGCCTCAGCAGGGGAGAAGGTTGAAGCTTTCTTT. Full variable domain (outside the CDR3, taken from reference TRBV5-1 and TRBJ1-1): KAGVTQTPRYLIKTRGQQVTLSCSPISGHRSVSWYQQTPGQGLQFLFEYFSETQRNKGNFPGRFSGRQFSNSRSEMNVSTLELGDSALYLCASSASAGEKVEAFFGQGTRLTVV.

This clonotype was seen just once. At one end the junction does not follow the germline gene, possibly because of a read error. The chain joins TRBV12-3 or TRBV12-4 to TRBJ2-1; D might be TRBD2 (5 bases). The CDR3 is 15 amino acids. CDR3: CASAPVARKYNGQFF. CDR3 nucleotide sequence: TGTGCCAGCGCTCCAGTAGCGAGGAAATACAATGGGCAGTTCTTC.

This clonotype was seen at least ten times. The chain has TRBV4-3 and TRBJ2-2, with 9 nucleotides matching TRBD2. CDR3 length: 14 amino acids. The V segment lost 8 bases and the J segment 7 bases; nucleotides outside the gene matches: 8. Germline V gene data show CDR1 as LGHNA and CDR2 as YSLEER. As DNA, the CDR3 is TGCGCCAGCGGCCCCGGGACTAGCATCGGGGAGCTGTTTTTT. Its protein is CASGPGTSIGELFF.

Points on this clonotype: A single base separates this from a much larger clone, so it may be a read error. V and J are TRBV7-2 and TRBJ2-7, with 7 bases fitting TRBD2. Per germline, CDR1 SGHTA and CDR2 FQGNSA. Losses at the gene ends were 5 bases for V and 4 bases for J; bases not matched to a gene: 11. The CDR3 totals 15 residues. The CDR3 sequence is CASSNSTSLRYEQYF. The CDR3 DNA reads TGTGCCAGCAGCAACTCGACTAGCCTCCGGTACGAGCAGTACTTC.

This clonotype has at least ten counts. This rearrangement joins TRBV20-1 to TRBJ2-3; D remains ambiguous. Per germline, CDR1 DFQATT and CDR2 SNEGSKA (reference sequence). The length of the CDR3 is 17 residues. V was shortened by 0 bases and J by 2 bases, with 18 bases between the two germline ends. CDR3 coding DNA: TGCAGTGCTAGAGATCGTTACAGAGATCCGTCCACAGATACGCAGTATTTT. Its protein product is CSARDRYRDPSTDTQYF.

Note on this clonotype: Its ends do not fully match the called genes, so a read error is possible. In nucleotides, the CDR3 is TGTGCCAGCAGTTTAGCCTACGAGCGGTACTTC. It translates to CASSLAYERYF. The chain uses TRBV12-3 or TRBV12-4 and TRBJ2-7; no clear D. This CDR3 contains 11 residues.

This clonotype was found many times. The J gene is TRBJ2-2, the V gene TRBV19, with a weak D call TRBD2 (5 bases). This CDR3 comprises 14 residues. Trimming stripped 7 bases from V and 7 bases from J, with 16 bases between. Germline CDR1 LNHDA, CDR2 SQIVND (reference sequence). CDR3 sequence (DNA): TGTGCCAGTACCCCTAGCAGGCTTATCGGGGAGCTGTTTTTT. Encoded protein: CASTPSRLIGELFF.

As regards this clonotype: This could be a read error, since a much larger clone is one nucleotide away. The chain employs TRBV19 and TRBJ2-7; 10 nucleotides line up with TRBD1. Looked up from germline, CDR1 is LNHDA and CDR2 is SQIVND (reference sequence). The CDR3 is 14 amino acids. This CDR3 is CDSSAGTGDYEQYF. The DNA of the CDR3 is TGTGACAGTAGCGCCGGGACAGGGGACTACGAGCAGTACTTC.

The rearrangement uses TRBV7-9 and TRBJ2-1; 8 bases agree with TRBD1. The germline gives CDR1 SEHNR, CDR2 FQNEAQ (reference sequence). The J segment lost 10 bases and the V segment lost 0 bases, leaving 2 bases of the junction unmatched. The CDR3 is 13 amino acids. In nucleotides, the CDR3 is TGTGCCAGCAGCTTAGCGCCAGGGGGCGAGCAGTTCTTC. Its protein is CASSLAPGGEQFF.

This clonotype occurred many times. The chain is built from TRBV11-2 and TRBJ2-1, with D possibly being TRBD1 (5 bases). This CDR3 is 15 amino acids long. Germline V CDR1 and CDR2: SGHAT, FQNNGV. V shed 1 base and J shed 0 bases, with 7 bases lying between them. The CDR3 DNA reads as TGTGCCAGCAGCTTAGGACAGTACTCCTACAATGAGCAGTTCTTC. This encodes CASSLGQYSYNEQFF.

A word on this clonotype: The junction differs from germline at one of its ends, possibly a read error. Here the CDR3 reads CARSGLAGEPDTRYF. Here the CDR3 DNA reads TGTGCCCGGAGTGGACTAGCGGGAGAACCAGATACGCGGTATTTT. The chain is built from TRBV30 and TRBJ2-3; 13 bases are a match to TRBD2. This CDR3 has 15 amino acids. Per germline, CDR1 GTSNPN and CDR2 SVGIG (reference sequence).

This clonotype was counted many times. The V call is TRBV11-1, the J call TRBJ2-1; TRBD2 agrees at 8 bases. J gave up 3 bases and V 4 bases, and 11 bases lay outside the gene matches. This CDR3 has 17 amino acids. Germline-derived CDR1 and CDR2 are SGHAT and FQDESV (reference sequence). This CDR3 reads CASSSPLGGGNYNEQFF. The CDR3 DNA is TGTGCCAGCAGCTCACCTCTCGGGGGGGGGAACTACAATGAGCAGTTCTTC.

Turning to this clonotype: A read error may be the cause here, since a much bigger clone is one base away. The chain recombines TRBV6-2 or TRBV6-3 with TRBJ2-7, with TRBD2 matching 10 bases. The CDR3 extends over 16 amino acids. V shed 0 bases and J 4 bases; nucleotides not matched to a gene: 6. Germline CDR1 and CDR2: MNHEY and SVGEGT. The DNA of the CDR3 is TGTGCCAGCAGTTACTCGAGGCTAGCGGGAGCATACGAGCAGTACTTC. Protein product: CASSYSRLAGAYEQYF.